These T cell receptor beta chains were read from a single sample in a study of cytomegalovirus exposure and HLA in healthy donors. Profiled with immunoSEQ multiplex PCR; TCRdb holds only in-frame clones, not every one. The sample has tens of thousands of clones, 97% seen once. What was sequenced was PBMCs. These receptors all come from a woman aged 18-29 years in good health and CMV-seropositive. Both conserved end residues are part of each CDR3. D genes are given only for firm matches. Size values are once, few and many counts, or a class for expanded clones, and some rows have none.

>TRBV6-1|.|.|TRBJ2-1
TGTGCCAGCAGTGAAGGTCGTGGGACAGAGCAGTTCTTC
CASSEGRGTEQFF
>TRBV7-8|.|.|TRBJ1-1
TGTGCCAGCAGCTTATGGGGGGGCACGGCTTTCTTT
CASSLWGGTAFF
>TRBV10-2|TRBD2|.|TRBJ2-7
TGCGCCAGCAGCCGAGCGGGAGGCAAGGACGAGCAGTACTTC
CASSRAGGKDEQYF
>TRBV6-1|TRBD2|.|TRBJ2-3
TGTGCCAGCAGTGAGCGGGGGGAATATAATACGCAGTATTTT
CASSERGEYNTQYF
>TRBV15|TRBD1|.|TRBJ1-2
TGTGCCACCACCGCGACAGGGGTTGACTATGGCTACACCTTC
CATTATGVDYGYTF
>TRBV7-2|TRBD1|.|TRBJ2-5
TGTGCCAGCAGCTCCAAGACAGGGGCCGAGACCCAGTACTTC
CASSSKTGAETQYF
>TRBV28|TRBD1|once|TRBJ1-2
TGTGCCAGCCGGACAGGCTTCTATGGCTACACCTTC
CASRTGFYGYTF
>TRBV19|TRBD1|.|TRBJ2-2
TGTGCCAGCTCAGGACAGGGGCCTAATACCGGGGAGCTGTTTTTT
CASSGQGPNTGELFF
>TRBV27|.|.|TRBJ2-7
TGTGCCAGCAGGACAAATAGCGGTTCCTCCTACGAGCAGTACTTC
CASRTNSGSSYEQYF
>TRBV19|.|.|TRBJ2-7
TGTGCCAGTAGTAGGACGGAGGAGGGCTTCCGGCAGTACTTC
CASSRTEEGFRQYF
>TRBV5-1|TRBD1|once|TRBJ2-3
TGCGCCAGCAGCTTGGACCCCACCGGGACAGGGAGCGATACGCAGTATTTT
CASSLDPTGTGSDTQYF
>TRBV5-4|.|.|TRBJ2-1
TGTGCCAGCGCTCCCAGGTTAAGCTCCTACAATGAGCAGTTCTTC
CASAPRLSSYNEQFF
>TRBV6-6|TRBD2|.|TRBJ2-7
TGTGCCAGCAGTTCCTTAGCGGGAGTCGAGCAGTACTTC
CASSSLAGVEQYF
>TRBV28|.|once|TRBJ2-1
TGTGCCAGCACCGGGGGAAGTGAGCAGTTCTTC
CASTGGSEQFF
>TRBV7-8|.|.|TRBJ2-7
TGTGCCAGCAGCCCAGGGGATTACGAGCAGTACTTC
CASSPGDYEQYF
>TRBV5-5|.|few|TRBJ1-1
TGTGCCAGCAGGGCAGGGACATCGGGGACTGAAGCTTTCTTT
CASRAGTSGTEAFF
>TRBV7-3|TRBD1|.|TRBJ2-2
TGTGCCAGCAGCGCCTTTTTGATTGGGACAGCGAACACCGGGGAGCTGTTTTTT
CASSAFLIGTANTGELFF
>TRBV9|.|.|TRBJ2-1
TGTGCCAGCAGCGTAGGACTAGGCGGGACCTCCTACAATGAGCAGTTCTTC
CASSVGLGGTSYNEQFF
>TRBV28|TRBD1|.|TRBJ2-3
TGTGCCAGCAGACAGGGGGCCACAGATACGCAGTATTTT
CASRQGATDTQYF
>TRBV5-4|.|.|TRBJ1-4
TGTGCCAGCAGCCCTGGGACTTCAACTAATGAAAAACTGTTTTTT
CASSPGTSTNEKLFF
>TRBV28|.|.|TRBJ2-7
TGTGCCAGCAGTGACCCGGGACTGTCGTCTTACGAGCAGTACTTC
CASSDPGLSSYEQYF
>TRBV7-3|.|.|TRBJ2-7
TGTGCCAGCAGCTTAAGGCGGACATCCCCCTACGAGCAGTACTTC
CASSLRRTSPYEQYF
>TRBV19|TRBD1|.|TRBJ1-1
TGTGCCAGTAGTCCAAACAGGGGGACTGAAGCTTTCTTT
CASSPNRGTEAFF
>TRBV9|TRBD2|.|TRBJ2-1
TGTGCCAGCAGCGGTTCAGCGGGATACGGGTACAATGAGCAGTTCTTC
CASSGSAGYGYNEQFF
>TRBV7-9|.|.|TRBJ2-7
TGTGCCAGCAGCCCCGGCGGGACAGCCTCCTACGAGCAGTACTTC
CASSPGGTASYEQYF
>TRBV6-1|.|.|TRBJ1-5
TGTGCCAGCAGTGAAAGAGGGAGCCAGATTAATCAGCCCCAGCATTTT
CASSERGSQINQPQHF
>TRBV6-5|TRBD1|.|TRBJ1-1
TGTGCCAGCAGGACAGGGGCCTTCCAGAACACTGAAGCTTTCTTT
CASRTGAFQNTEAFF